Shown below are 21 T cell receptor beta chains from a single sample sequenced in a study of shared clonotypes between healthy human individuals. This table comes from immunoSEQ multiplex PCR, and its TCRdb copy is limited to in-frame clones, with some not included. The sample has about 2.1 million clones, just under 95% seen once; the top ten hold 1.5% to 2%. Cells designated naive CD8 were CD45RO-negative and were positively selected for CCR7, with terminally differentiated effector memory CD45RA+ cells excluded. Sequenced material: naive CD8+ T cells from PBMCs. These receptors were obtained from a young man in good health. Some clones in this sample may be carry-over from other donors' samples.

In this sample, this clone turned up a few times. The DNA is omitted, as the CDR3 cannot be located on it reliably, and the CDR3 follows TCRdb's listing. The chain has TRBV12-2 and TRBJ1-2; the table's TRBD1 call for D was not verified on the DNA. TRBV12-2 is reported as a pseudogene. The CDR3 is 17 amino acids in total, end residues counted. CDR3: CASRVGQGSPLNYGYTF.

The chain is built from TRBV4-1 and TRBJ1-2; TRBD1 aligns across 8 bases. The CDR3 runs 15 residues. J gave up 6 bases and V 1 base, and 7 bases lay outside the gene matches. Germline V gives CDR1 MGHRA, CDR2 YSYEKL. DNA of the CDR3: TGCGCCAGCAGCCAAGTCCCGGGGACAGGAGATGGCTACACCTTC. As protein: CASSQVPGTGDGYTF.

The rearrangement joins TRBV9 to TRBJ1-2, with D hard to call. Germline CDR1 reads SGDLS; CDR2 reads YYNGEE. Trimming stripped 0 bases from V and 5 bases from J, with 8 bases between. The CDR3 is 13 amino acids. CDR3 nucleotides: TGTGCCAGCAGCGTAGCGGCAGCTTATGGCTACACCTTC. Its translation: CASSVAAAYGYTF.

J is TRBJ2-5 and V is TRBV11-2, with TRBD1 matching 9 bases. J lost 3 bases, V lost 4 bases, and 3 bases had no gene match. In germline, CDR1 is SGHAT, CDR2 FQNNGV. This CDR3 comprises 14 residues. CDR3 bases: TGTGCCAGCAGCTCGTGGACAGGGGAAGAGACCCAGTACTTC. It translates to CASSSWTGEETQYF.

The chain joins TRBV19 to TRBJ1-1; D remains ambiguous. Germline assignment: CDR1 LNHDA and CDR2 SQIVND (reference sequence). This CDR3 is 16 amino acids long. Trimming pared 2 bases from V and 4 bases from J, leaving 17 bases between. The CDR3 reads CASSITSALAPTEAFF. The CDR3, as DNA: TGTGCCAGTAGTATAACCTCGGCCCTCGCCCCCACTGAAGCTTTCTTT.

A note on this clone: Other DNA variants within this sample encode the same CDR3. The genes are TRBV27 and TRBJ2-1; D perhaps matches TRBD1 (6 bases). The CDR3 has 13 residues. Germline V lookup: CDR1 MNHEY, CDR2 SMNVEV (reference sequence). Trimming shortened V by 6 bases and J by 3 bases, and 9 bases separated the two germline ends. The DNA for the CDR3 is TGTGCCAGCAGCCTCAGGGGCTACAATGAGCAGTTCTTC. The encoded protein is CASSLRGYNEQFF.

The rearrangement uses TRBV29-1 and TRBJ2-5; weak D call: TRBD1 (6 bases). Gene TRBJ2-7 matches the end of the DNA better, so the J call may be wrong. Germline V gene data show CDR1 as SQVTM and CDR2 as ANQGSEA. This CDR3 spans 12 amino acids. This CDR3 is CSVVAGVYEQYF. CDR3 DNA sequence: TGCAGCGTTGTAGCAGGGGTCTACGAGCAGTACTTC.

J is TRBJ1-3 and V is TRBV7-3; no reliable D call. Trimming removed 5 bases from V and 4 bases from J, with 15 bases in between. The CDR3 contains 15 residues. Germline V gene data show CDR1 as SGHTA and CDR2 as FQGTGA. The CDR3, as DNA: TGTGCCAGCAGCGTAGACCGTAACCCAGGAAACACCATATATTTT. Translated: CASSVDRNPGNTIYF.

CDR3 sequence reads: CASSLGLADPWETQYF. CDR3 DNA sequence: TGTGCCAGCAGTTTAGGCCTAGCGGACCCCTGGGAGACCCAGTACTTC. This chain uses TRBV28 with TRBJ2-5; 7 bases are a match to TRBD2. Germline V lookup: CDR1 MDHEN, CDR2 SYDVKM. The CDR3 length is 16 residues. V was pared by 2 bases and J by 5 bases, with 11 bases of the junction left unmatched.

The rearrangement joins TRBV16 to TRBJ2-7, with 10 nucleotides matching TRBD1. The germline gives CDR1 KGHSY, CDR2 FQNENV. The CDR3 is 14 amino acids. The ends lost 3 bases at V and 3 bases at J; junction bases unmatched: 2. CDR3 bases: TGTGCCAGCAGCCACCGGGACAGGGGCTACGAGCAGTACTTC. This codes for CASSHRDRGYEQYF.

The chain joins TRBV28 to TRBJ2-7; TRBD2 aligns across 14 bases. Germline assignment: CDR1 MDHEN and CDR2 SYDVKM. Unmatched junction bases numbered 22, after V lost 3 bases and J lost 3 bases. The CDR3 covers 22 residues. The CDR3 DNA follows: TGTGCCAGCAGTTTGGCCCTCGAAACCGGGACTAGCGGGAGTTCAGAAAACTACGAGCAGTACTTC. It is translated as CASSLALETGTSGSSENYEQYF.

The J gene is TRBJ2-7, the V gene TRBV19, with 7 bases aligning to TRBD1. Germline values: CDR1 LNHDA, CDR2 SQIVND (reference sequence). This CDR3 contains 15 residues. V gave up 3 bases and J gave up 5 bases; unmatched junction bases: 10. CDR3 region: CASSMMTGPRNEQYF. The CDR3 nucleotides are TGTGCCAGTAGTATGATGACAGGGCCACGGAACGAGCAGTACTTC.

This chain links TRBV6-4 with TRBJ2-7, with D possibly TRBD2 on 6 matching bases. Germline CDR1 MRHNA, CDR2 SNTAGT. The V end lost 4 bases, the J end lost 7 bases, and 14 bases lay between the germline ends. This CDR3 is built from 13 residues. CDR3 in DNA: TGTGCCAGCAGTGTTATTAGCGGTAGGGAGCAGTACTTC. This sequence encodes CASSVISGREQYF.

The gene calls are TRBV13 and TRBJ1-4; D is uncertain. CDR3 length: 16 residues. Per germline, CDR1 PRHDT and CDR2 FYEKMQ (reference sequence). The V end was cut by 0 bases, the J end by 2 bases, with 10 bases between. CDR3 DNA sequence: TGTGCCAGCAGCTTAGGCCCTTCGGGGACTAATGAAAAACTGTTTTTT. Its protein product is CASSLGPSGTNEKLFF.

The rearrangement links TRBV5-1 to TRBJ2-2; 11 bases agree with TRBD2. Germline lookup yields CDR1 SGHRS and CDR2 YFSETQ. The CDR3 length is 18 residues. V gave up 6 bases and J gave up 7 bases; unmatched junction bases: 17. In nucleotides, the CDR3 is TGCGCCAGCACCAGACAGACACTAGCGGGAGTGCAGATCGGGGAGCTGTTTTTT. It specifies CASTRQTLAGVQIGELFF.

The V call is TRBV9, the J call TRBJ1-4; tentatively, D is TRBD1 (5 bases). Trimming removed 0 bases at V and 7 bases at J, with 13 bases between. The germline gives CDR1 SGDLS, CDR2 YYNGEE. This CDR3 is built from 15 residues. The CDR3 DNA sequence: TGTGCCAGCAGCGTAGGTGCACGGGGGGGTGAAAAACTGTTTTTT. Its translation is CASSVGARGGEKLFF.

The chain is built from TRBV7-9 and TRBJ2-5; perhaps TRBD2 as D (6 bases). This CDR3 comprises 16 residues. The germline V and J ends were trimmed by 6 bases and 1 base, with 18 bases remaining between them. CDR1 SEHNR and CDR2 FQNEAQ come from the germline V gene (reference sequence). CDR3 sequence reads: CASSSSGPSIQETQYF. Written as DNA, the CDR3 is TGTGCCAGCAGTTCGAGCGGGCCCTCGATCCAAGAGACCCAGTACTTC. Combining the CDR3 with reference TRBV7-9 and TRBJ2-5 gives the whole variable domain DTGVSQNPRHKITKRGQNVTFRCDPISEHNRLYWYRQTLGQGPEFLTYFQNEAQLEKSRLLSDRFSAERPKGSFSTLEIQRTEQGDSAMYLCASSSSGPSIQETQYFGPGTRLLVL.

This rearrangement joins TRBV21-1 to TRBJ1-5. TRBV21-1 is marked as a pseudogene. The CDR3 runs to 17 residues. The CDR3 DNA sequence: TGTGCCAGCAGCAAAGGCAGACCTATATTTAGCAATCAGCCCCAGCATTTT. It yields the protein CASSKGRPIFSNQPQHF.

This clone came up a few times. This chain links TRBV7-9 with TRBJ1-2; a weak D match, TRBD1 (6 bases). V lost 5 bases and J lost 0, with 10 bases in between. Germline CDR1 SEHNR, CDR2 FQNEAQ (reference sequence). This CDR3 region has 14 residues. The CDR3 coding sequence is TGTGCCAGCAGCAGGGGACATTCTAACTATGGCTACACCTTC. Amino acid sequence: CASSRGHSNYGYTF.

The chain carries TRBV9 and TRBJ2-1; 11 bases agree with TRBD2. CDR3 length: 16 amino acids. The germline V gene encodes CDR1 SGDLS and CDR2 YYNGEE. V trimming: 0 bases; J trimming: 8 bases; junction bases outside the gene matches: 7. The CDR3 DNA reads as TGTGCCAGCAGCGTAGACCTAGCGGGAGGCCGAGATGAGCAGTTCTTC. Protein: CASSVDLAGGRDEQFF.

The chain employs TRBV9 and TRBJ2-3; a possible D gene is TRBD2 (6 bases). Germline-derived CDR1 and CDR2 are SGDLS and YYNGEE. V was cut by 7 bases and J by 7 bases, with 25 bases left in between. The CDR3 totals 16 residues. The CDR3 spells CASGESGTGLPNTQYF. The CDR3 DNA is TGTGCCAGCGGAGAATCGGGGACTGGCTTACCTAATACGCAGTATTTT.